This entry describes one T cell receptor (beta chain). This sample is part of a study of blood T cell repertoires in COVID-19. Background on the study: Sites across the United States, Italy and Spain contributed samples from acute and convalescent COVID-19.

Per the original data handling: Nucleated cell number was recorded as an estimate derived from reference gene primer amplification. Only in-frame clones appear in the TCRdb table, and some are missing; sequencing was by immunoSEQ multiplex PCR. V, J and clone size are those of that table, while D and trimming were read from the DNA. Of approximately 100,000 clones detected, 70% to 90% appear once; the ten largest clones hold around 11%. This sequence originates from a human donor in a cohort sampled during active COVID-19. The sample was peripheral blood.

CDR3 loop: CASSVGQQETQYF. CDR3 coding DNA: TGTGCCAGCAGCGTAGGGCAGCAAGAGACCCAGTACTTC. This rearrangement joins TRBV9 to TRBJ2-5, with no clear D. Trimming stripped 0 bases from V and 2 bases from J, with 5 bases between. The CDR3 covers 13 residues. CDR1 and CDR2 from the germline V gene are SGDLS and YYNGEE.